A selection of T cell receptor beta chains follows, all from one sample in a study of OX40 agonist ivuxolimab in advanced cancers. Assay used: immunoSEQ multiplex PCR; TCRdb lists only in-frame clones, some missing. The top ten clones hold under 8.5% of a sample with 65,000 to 85,000 clones, 84% of them seen once. The sequencing used CD4+ or CD8+ T cells sorted from blood, collected in a trial of the OX40 agonist ivuxolimab. The receptors come from an adult with an advanced solid tumor such as melanoma, head and neck, liver or kidney cancer. Both conserved end residues are part of each CDR3. A D gene is named only where the DNA matches it firmly. Size is stated for part of the rows, as once, few or many counts, or as a class when the clone is expanded.

-,TRBV27,TRBJ1-6,-,TGTGCCAGCAGTTTAAGGGGACCGTATAATTCACCCCTCCACTTT,CASSLRGPYNSPLHF
-,TRBV2,TRBJ2-2,-,TGTGCCAGCGGGGGGACAGCCGGGGAGCTGTTTTTT,CASGGTAGELFF
-,TRBV10-2,TRBJ1-1,few,TGCGCCTTCCAGACAGACCAGAACACTGAAGCTTTCTTT,CAFQTDQNTEAFF
-,TRBV9,TRBJ2-3,-,TGTGCCAGCAGCCCAGCTCCCTCTAGCGCCACCGGCACAGATACGCAGTATTTT,CASSPAPSSATGTDTQYF
-,TRBV28,TRBJ1-5,once,TGTGCCAGCAGTTTGTTAGGGCAGCCCCAGCATTTT,CASSLLGQPQHF
-,TRBV27,TRBJ1-2,-,TGTGCCAGCTCGAATCATGCAAGCTATGGCTACACCTTC,CASSNHASYGYTF
TRBD1,TRBV19,TRBJ1-1,-,TGTGCCAGCAGGGACAGGGGGAGCACTGAAGCTTTCTTT,CASRDRGSTEAFF
-,TRBV19,TRBJ2-5,-,TGTGCCAGTAGTATAGCGGGGGAGACCCAGTACTTC,CASSIAGETQYF
TRBD1,TRBV5-4,TRBJ2-3,-,TGTGCCAGCAGTCCCGGGACAGGGGGCGCAGATACGCAGTATTTT,CASSPGTGGADTQYF
TRBD1,TRBV6-5,TRBJ2-7,once,TGTGCCAGCAGGGGACAGGGGGCCTACGAGCAGTACTTC,CASRGQGAYEQYF
TRBD1,TRBV29-1,TRBJ2-1,-,TGCAGCGCCCTACAGGGGATCTCCTACAATGAGCAGTTCTTC,CSALQGISYNEQFF
TRBD1,TRBV29-1,TRBJ1-4,-,TGCAGCGGCTACACAGGGGTCGCAACTAATGAAAAACTGTTTTTT,CSGYTGVATNEKLFF
-,TRBV4-3,TRBJ2-1,-,TGCGCCAGCAGCCCACGGCACGGCTACCTGGGTGAGCAGTTCTTC,CASSPRHGYLGEQFF
-,TRBV27,TRBJ2-1,-,TGTGCCAGCAGAAACCAGGGACTCTCCCCACAGAGCTCCTACAATGAGCAGTTCTTC,CASRNQGLSPQSSYNEQFF
-,TRBV11-3,TRBJ1-1,-,TGTGCCAGCAGCTTAGATCTCGGCGGGACTGAAGCTTTCTTT,CASSLDLGGTEAFF
-,TRBV5-1,TRBJ2-6,-,TGCGCCAGCAGCTTGGAAGTAGCTGGGGCCAACGTCCTGACTTTC,CASSLEVAGANVLTF
TRBD1,TRBV9,TRBJ2-2,-,TGTGCCAGCAGCAGAGGCCCCCCAGGGGGCACCGGGGAGCTGTTTTTT,CASSRGPPGGTGELFF
-,TRBV7-7,TRBJ2-2,few,TGTGCTAGCAGCTTAGCTTACCGTACCGGGGAGCTGTTTTTT,CASSLAYRTGELFF
-,TRBV2,TRBJ1-1,-,TGTGCCAGCAGTACACCTAACTGGGCCCTGAACACTGAAGCTTTCTTT,CASSTPNWALNTEAFF
-,TRBV5-1,TRBJ2-3,-,TGCGCCAGCAGCTTGTACAGAAACACAGATACGCAGTATTTT,CASSLYRNTDTQYF
-,TRBV5-5,TRBJ1-1,-,TGTGCCAGCAGCTTGGACAGGGCTTACACTGAAGCTTTCTTT,CASSLDRAYTEAFF
-,TRBV11-1,TRBJ1-1,-,TGTGCCAGCAGCAATCCTTGGATCTCGACAGGTCCTGAAGCTTTCTTT,CASSNPWISTGPEAFF
TRBD2,TRBV6-1,TRBJ2-7,-,TGTGCCAGCAGTGAAGCTACGCCGGGAGGCGCCTACGAGCAGTACTTC,CASSEATPGGAYEQYF
-,TRBV5-6,TRBJ1-2,-,TGTGCCAGCAGCTTGGCGGGACGGTACTATGGCTACACCTTC,CASSLAGRYYGYTF
TRBD2,TRBV18,TRBJ2-5,-,TGTGCCAGCTCACCCTCTAGCGGGGAGTATGAGACCCAGTACTTC,CASSPSSGEYETQYF
-,TRBV6-6,TRBJ1-2,-,TGTGCCAGCAGTTACGACTTATTCTATGGCTACACCTTC,CASSYDLFYGYTF
TRBD2,TRBV28,TRBJ2-7,-,TGTGCCAGCGCGTTACCGTGGGGAGGGGTCGGCGAGCAGTACTTC,CASALPWGGVGEQYF
-,TRBV2,TRBJ1-2,-,TGTGCCAGCAGTGAACCCCTCCGGGACTATGGCTACACCTTC,CASSEPLRDYGYTF
-,TRBV25-1,TRBJ2-7,-,TGTGCCAGCAGTGAATTGTTGGGCAGGGGATACGAGCAGTACTTC,CASSELLGRGYEQYF